This TCR beta chain emerged from a study of blood T cell repertoires in COVID-19. This CDR3 is 12 amino acids long. Deletions cut 4 bases from V and 6 bases from J, with 6 bases between. Per the original data handling: How many nucleated cells were present was estimated from reference gene primer amplification. Assay used: immunoSEQ multiplex PCR; TCRdb lists only in-frame clones, some missing. The DNA gave D and trimming, while V, J and clone size come from that table. The sample holds 350,000 or so clones, roughly 86% seen once. The source material was peripheral blood. This TCR was recovered from a woman under 40 with COVID-19, enrolled during active disease. The chain is built from TRBV12-3 or TRBV12-4 and TRBJ2-2; no definite D call. CDR3 DNA: TGTGCCAGCAGTTCGTCGGCCGGGGAGCTGTTTTTT. Translation: CASSSSAGELFF.